These 8 T cell receptor beta chains originate from one sample sequenced in a study of blood T cell repertoires in COVID-19. Profiling relied on immunoSEQ multiplex PCR, and the TCRdb table lists in-frame clones only, not all of them. In the table there are some 130,000 clones, about 92% of which are singletons. The sample consisted of peripheral blood. Source of these receptors: a man between 60 and 75 years old with COVID-19, enrolled during active disease.

V usage is TRBV2 and J usage is TRBJ1-1; TRBD1 matches 8 bases. The CDR3 runs 14 residues. The germline V gene has CDR1 SNHLY and CDR2 FYNNEI. Trimming cost V 6 bases and J 6 bases; bases outside gene matches: 9. CDR3 residues: CASSRQGYLAEAFF. Here the CDR3 DNA reads TGTGCCAGCAGCCGACAGGGGTATTTGGCTGAAGCTTTCTTT. Variable domain in full (rest from reference TRBV2 and TRBJ1-1): EPEVTQTPSHQVTQMGQEVILRCVPISNHLYFYWYRQILGQKVEFLVSFYNNEISEKSEIFDDQFSVERPDGSNFTLKIRSTKLEDSAMYFCASSRQGYLAEAFFGQGTRLTVV.

The V gene is TRBV6-5, the J gene TRBJ1-2; D gene ambiguous. Trimming pared 5 bases from V and 1 base from J, leaving 14 bases between. The CDR3 consists of 15 residues. Per the germline V gene, CDR1 is MNHEY and CDR2 is SVGAGI. The CDR3 DNA sequence: TGTGCCAGCAGTCGTTTAAGCGCGAATAACTATGGCTACACCTTC. Protein: CASSRLSANNYGYTF.

The V and J genes are TRBV2 and TRBJ2-3, with 8 positions matching TRBD1. V lost 3 bases and J lost 7; bases outside the gene matches: 6. The germline CDR1 and CDR2 sequences are SNHLY and FYNNEI. This CDR3 region has 14 residues. The CDR3: CASSESGGTNTQYF. CDR3 coding DNA: TGTGCCAGCAGTGAGTCAGGGGGCACGAATACGCAGTATTTT.

This clone was observed once. This chain uses TRBV24-1 with TRBJ2-1; TRBD1 agrees at 9 bases. This CDR3 spans 13 amino acids. The germline V gene encodes CDR1 KGHDR and CDR2 SFDVKD. J gave up 10 bases and V 9 bases, and 9 bases lay outside the gene matches. For the CDR3, the DNA is TGTGCCACCTTAGGACAGGGGACGGGGGAGCAGTTCTTC. Translated: CATLGQGTGEQFF.

This chain joins TRBV9 and TRBJ2-3; TRBD2 aligns across 8 bases. The germline V gene encodes CDR1 SGDLS and CDR2 YYNGEE. J was trimmed by 7 bases and V by 4 bases; bases with no gene match: 8. The CDR3 spans 14 residues. Here the CDR3 DNA reads TGTGCCAGCAGCCCTCGAGGTAGCGGGAATACGCAGTATTTT. Its translation: CASSPRGSGNTQYF.

V usage is TRBV7-9 and J usage is TRBJ2-1; possible D gene TRBD1, 5 bases. Trimming removed 5 bases at V and 0 bases at J, with 14 bases between. The CDR3 has 16 amino acids. CDR1 is SEHNR and CDR2 is FQNEAQ in the germline V gene (reference sequence). This CDR3 is CASSQEGRGSYNEQFF. The CDR3 DNA reads TGTGCCAGCAGCCAGGAAGGAAGGGGCTCCTACAATGAGCAGTTCTTC.

This clone was observed a single time. The J gene is TRBJ1-4, the V gene TRBV10-3; D gene ambiguous. V lost 3 bases and J lost 8, with 13 bases in between. CDR1 is ENHRY, CDR2 SYGVKD, per germline. This CDR3 comprises 14 residues. CDR3 sequence: CAISDTTGREKLFF. DNA for the CDR3: TGTGCCATCAGTGATACTACGGGGAGGGAAAAACTGTTTTTT.

V usage is TRBV14 and J usage is TRBJ2-3; 11 positions match TRBD2. Germline values: CDR1 SGHDN, CDR2 FVKESK. The ends lost 4 bases at V and 2 bases at J; junction bases unmatched: 5. CDR3 length equals 16 residues. CDR3 nucleotide sequence: TGTGCCAGCAGCCGCCGACTAGCGGGGACCACAGATACGCAGTATTTT. This gives the protein CASSRRLAGTTDTQYF. Complete variable domain (other parts from reference TRBV14 and TRBJ2-3): EAGVTQFPSHSVIEKGQTVTLRCDPISGHDNLYWYRRVMGKEIKFLLHFVKESKQDESGMPNNRFLAERTGGTYSTLKVQPAELEDSGVYFCASSRRLAGTTDTQYFGPGTRLTVL.